Shown below are 28 T cell receptor beta chains from a single sample sequenced in a study of blood T cell repertoires in COVID-19. Some clones are missing from TCRdb's copy, which holds only in-frame ones; the method was immunoSEQ multiplex PCR. The repertoire includes 180,000 or so clones, around nine tenths of them detected once, and approximately 6.7% sits in the top ten. Source material: peripheral blood. The receptors come from a middle-aged man with acute or convalescent COVID-19.

This chain joins TRBV30 and TRBJ1-4, with D hard to call. The CDR3 contains 13 residues. Germline V lookup: CDR1 GTSNPN, CDR2 SVGIG (reference sequence). V dropped 2 bases and J dropped 0 bases, with 4 bases sitting between them. The DNA for the CDR3 is TGTGCCTGGAGTCCTGCAACTAATGAAAAACTGTTTTTT. Its protein is CAWSPATNEKLFF.

In this sample, this clone turned up once. The chain is built from TRBV27 and TRBJ2-3; 11 nucleotides match TRBD2. Germline assignment: CDR1 MNHEY and CDR2 SMNVEV (reference sequence). After removal of 5 bases from V and 3 bases from J, the junction contained 7 bases not matched to a gene. CDR3 length: 16 residues. Here the CDR3 DNA reads TGTGCCAGCAGTCAGCGGACTAGCGGGTTGACAGATACGCAGTATTTT. Translated, it gives CASSQRTSGLTDTQYF.

V gene TRBV6-5 combines with J gene TRBJ2-1; 7 bases are a match to TRBD2. This CDR3 has 15 amino acids. Losses at the gene ends were 2 bases for V and 5 bases for J; bases not matched to a gene: 6. From germline, CDR1 is MNHEY and CDR2 SVGAGI. Here the CDR3 DNA reads TGTGCCAGCAGTTACCTAGCTCGGGAGGACAATGAGCAGTTCTTC. This codes for CASSYLAREDNEQFF.

The genes are TRBV18 and TRBJ2-6; possibly TRBD1 for D (5 bases). This CDR3 has 15 amino acids. The germline V and J ends were trimmed by 6 bases and 4 bases, with 13 bases remaining between them. Germline assignment: CDR1 KGHSH and CDR2 LQKENI. CDR3: CASSPGSGGANVLTF. The DNA of the CDR3 is TGTGCCAGCTCTCCAGGGTCAGGGGGGGCCAACGTCCTGACTTTC.

This clone was seen a single time. The chain recombines TRBV2 with TRBJ1-1, with no clear D. The CDR3 length is 15 residues. Trimming removed 6 bases at V and 0 bases at J, with 14 bases between. From germline, CDR1 is SNHLY and CDR2 FYNNEI. In DNA, the CDR3 is TGTGCCAGCAGGGCGCCAGAGGGTCTGAACACTGAAGCTTTCTTT. Residues: CASRAPEGLNTEAFF. Supplemented by reference TRBV2 and TRBJ1-1, the full variable domain reads EPEVTQTPSHQVTQMGQEVILRCVPISNHLYFYWYRQILGQKVEFLVSFYNNEISEKSEIFDDQFSVERPDGSNFTLKIRSTKLEDSAMYFCASRAPEGLNTEAFFGQGTRLTVV.

The V and J genes are TRBV7-2 and TRBJ1-2; perhaps TRBD1 as D (5 bases). This CDR3 is built from 17 residues. Trimming left V 5 bases short and J 8 bases short, with 27 bases between. The germline V gene encodes CDR1 SGHTA and CDR2 FQGNSA. The CDR3 DNA follows: TGTGCCAGCAGCCGCATCGGGGGGACTGTCCGAGCAGAAGGCTACACCTTC. Residues: CASSRIGGTVRAEGYTF.

This clone has just a few counts. This chain joins TRBV6-5 and TRBJ1-2; TRBD1 is a possible D gene (5 bases). V gave up 6 bases and J gave up 3 bases, with 11 bases separating them. CDR1 MNHEY and CDR2 SVGAGI come from the germline V gene. This CDR3 contains 13 residues. CDR3 coding DNA: TGTGCCAGCAGCCTAGGGGATCACTATGGCTACACCTTC. Translation gives CASSLGDHYGYTF.

V gene TRBV2 combines with J gene TRBJ2-7; perhaps TRBD2 as D (6 bases). CDR1 SNHLY and CDR2 FYNNEI come from the germline V gene. Trimming stripped 4 bases from V and 6 bases from J, with 10 bases between. The CDR3 has 12 residues. The CDR3 reads CASSGTISEQYF. The CDR3 nucleotides read TGTGCCAGCAGTGGGACTATCTCCGAGCAGTACTTC.

The chain combines TRBV18 with TRBJ2-3, with D maybe TRBD1 (8 bases). V lost 6 bases and J 3 bases, leaving 19 bases between the germline ends. In germline, CDR1 is KGHSH, CDR2 LQKENI. The CDR3 contains 16 residues. Here the CDR3 reads CASSPGGTGITDTQYF. CDR3 DNA sequence: TGTGCCAGCTCTCCCGGGGGGACAGGAATAACAGATACGCAGTATTTT.

The chain carries TRBV19 and TRBJ2-1; TRBD1 matches at 9 bases. Germline values: CDR1 LNHDA, CDR2 SQIVND (reference sequence). This CDR3 spans 17 amino acids. After removal of 3 bases from V and 2 bases from J, the junction contained 8 bases not matched to a gene. The CDR3 sequence: CASSMISGQGAYNEQFF. The DNA of the CDR3 is TGTGCCAGTAGTATGATTTCGGGACAGGGTGCCTACAATGAGCAGTTCTTC. The variable domain in full, completed from reference TRBV19 and TRBJ2-1, reads DGGITQSPKYLFRKEGQNVTLSCEQNLNHDAMYWYRQDPGQGLRLIYYSQIVNDFQKGDIAEGYSVSREKKESFPLTVTSAQKNPTAFYLCASSMISGQGAYNEQFFGPGTRLTVL.

The chain uses TRBV15 and TRBJ2-7; possibly TRBD1 for D (6 bases). Germline lookup yields CDR1 LNHNV and CDR2 YYDKDF (reference sequence). The CDR3 loop spans 14 amino acids. Trimming pared 7 bases from V and 0 bases from J, leaving 13 bases between. The DNA for the CDR3 is TGTGCCACCACCCAAGGGGGAACCTCCTACGAGCAGTACTTC. Translated: CATTQGGTSYEQYF.

This chain connects TRBV14 to TRBJ1-6; D is ambiguous. The V gene lost 4 bases and the J gene lost 11 bases, with 15 bases spanning the gap. Germline CDR1 reads SGHDN; CDR2 reads FVKESK. This CDR3 contains 14 residues. In DNA form, the CDR3 reads TGTGCCAGCAGCCCCCGGGTTAACGGAGCACCCCTCCACTTT. It specifies CASSPRVNGAPLHF.

This sequence joins TRBV25-1 and TRBJ1-4; unclear D gene. The germline CDR1 and CDR2 sequences are MGHDK and SYGVNS. Trimming removed 1 base from V and 6 bases from J, with 15 bases in between. This CDR3 region has 16 residues. The CDR3 nucleotides are TGTGCCAGCAGTGAATTGATGGGTAACGGAGATGAAAAACTGTTTTTT. This encodes CASSELMGNGDEKLFF.

This chain links TRBV5-4 with TRBJ1-2, with 9 bases that match TRBD1. After removal of 4 bases from V and 7 bases from J, the junction contained 14 bases not matched to a gene. CDR1 and CDR2 (germline): SGHNT, YYREEE (reference sequence). The CDR3 is 16 residues long. The CDR3 coding sequence is TGTGCCAGCAGCCCCGGTTCTGGACAGGGGTATTTTGGCTACACCTTC. It translates to CASSPGSGQGYFGYTF. The entire variable domain, with the rest obtained from reference TRBV5-4 and TRBJ1-2, is as follows: ETGVTQSPTHLIKTRGQQVTLRCSSQSGHNTVSWYQQALGQGPQFIFQYYREEENGRGNFPPRFSGLQFPNYSSELNVNALELDDSALYLCASSPGSGQGYFGYTFGSGTRLTVV.

CDR3 nucleotide sequence: TGTGCCAGCAGCGGCGGGGAGAGGGGCGGTCAGCCCCAGCATTTT. The encoded protein is CASSGGERGGQPQHF. This chain uses TRBV21-1 with TRBJ1-5. TRBV21-1 is a recognized pseudogene. CDR3 length equals 15 residues.

J is TRBJ2-3 and V is TRBV5-1; possibly TRBD2 for D (7 bases). The CDR3 has 19 amino acids. Germline V gene data show CDR1 as SGHRS and CDR2 as YFSETQ. The V and J ends lost 1 base and 0 bases respectively, with 21 bases between them. The CDR3 sequence is CASSLRGGAGRTSTDTQYF. For the CDR3, the DNA is TGCGCCAGCAGCTTGAGAGGGGGGGCCGGGAGGACGAGCACAGATACGCAGTATTTT. The whole variable domain, filled in from reference TRBV5-1 and TRBJ2-3, reads KAGVTQTPRYLIKTRGQQVTLSCSPISGHRSVSWYQQTPGQGLQFLFEYFSETQRNKGNFPGRFSGRQFSNSRSEMNVSTLELGDSALYLCASSLRGGAGRTSTDTQYFGPGTRLTVL.

As regards this clone: Other DNA sequences from this sample encode an identical CDR3 as well. The rearrangement uses TRBV19 and TRBJ1-4; D uncertain. This CDR3 is built from 14 residues. In germline, CDR1 is LNHDA, CDR2 SQIVND (reference sequence). The V gene lost 6 bases and the J gene lost 0 bases, with 8 bases spanning the gap. The CDR3 here is CASRSGATNEKLFF. CDR3 DNA sequence: TGTGCCAGTAGGTCCGGAGCAACTAATGAAAAACTGTTTTTT.

This clone was seen once. The chain recombines TRBV19 with TRBJ2-7; 10 bases fit TRBD1. CDR1 is LNHDA, CDR2 SQIVND, per germline (reference sequence). The CDR3 length is 15 residues. Trimming took 9 bases from V and 1 from J; bases not matched to a gene: 9. The CDR3 here is CASKTTGGESYEQYF. As DNA, the CDR3 is TGTGCCAGCAAAACGACAGGGGGCGAATCCTACGAGCAGTACTTC.

This chain joins TRBV5-5 and TRBJ1-2, with 8 bases aligning to TRBD1. Losses at the gene ends were 0 bases for V and 4 bases for J; bases not matched to a gene: 20. This CDR3 spans 20 amino acids. Germline V gene data show CDR1 as SGHKS and CDR2 as YYEKEE (reference sequence). CDR3 coding DNA: TGTGCCAGCAGCTTGGAGGTTTTTGAGACAGGGGATTTTGTTCGCTATGGCTACACCTTC. As protein: CASSLEVFETGDFVRYGYTF.

This chain connects TRBV15 to TRBJ1-5; D is ambiguous. Germline CDR1 is LNHNV and CDR2 is YYDKDF (reference sequence). This CDR3 region has 14 residues. The ends were cut back, 4 bases at V and 0 bases at J, with 7 bases in the middle. CDR3 loop: CATSIDYSNQPQHF. The CDR3, as DNA: TGTGCCACCAGCATAGACTATAGCAATCAGCCCCAGCATTTT.

The gene calls are TRBV19 and TRBJ2-1; 14 bases match TRBD2. Germline V gene data show CDR1 as LNHDA and CDR2 as SQIVND (reference sequence). CDR3 size: 18 residues. J gave up 0 bases and V 5 bases, and 6 bases lay outside the gene matches. The chain's CDR3 is CASSSLGLAGDSYNEQFF. The DNA of the CDR3 is TGTGCCAGTAGTTCCCTGGGACTAGCGGGGGACTCCTACAATGAGCAGTTCTTC. Variable domain in full (rest from reference TRBV19 and TRBJ2-1): DGGITQSPKYLFRKEGQNVTLSCEQNLNHDAMYWYRQDPGQGLRLIYYSQIVNDFQKGDIAEGYSVSREKKESFPLTVTSAQKNPTAFYLCASSSLGLAGDSYNEQFFGPGTRLTVL.

The genes are TRBV19 and TRBJ2-7; 8 positions agree with TRBD2. V shed 5 bases and J 0 bases; nucleotides not matched to a gene: 12. The CDR3 has 17 amino acids. Germline CDR1 is LNHDA and CDR2 is SQIVND (reference sequence). CDR3 region: CASSLKEAGVFSYEQYF. CDR3 DNA: TGTGCCAGTAGTCTCAAGGAAGCGGGGGTATTCTCCTACGAGCAGTACTTC.

This clone has just one count. This chain uses TRBV19 with TRBJ1-5, with 8 bases fitting TRBD1. Trimming at V came to 5 bases and at J to 3 bases, leaving 6 bases not matched to a gene. The CDR3 has 15 residues. The V gene's germline CDR1 is LNHDA and CDR2 SQIVND (reference sequence). The CDR3 nucleotides read TGTGCCAGTAGTTTGCAGGGGGCCTTCAATCAGCCCCAGCATTTT. This translates into CASSLQGAFNQPQHF.

The V gene is TRBV2, the J gene TRBJ2-5, with 12 bases identical to TRBD2. The CDR3 totals 16 residues. The V and J ends lost 6 bases and 2 bases, in that order; junction bases with no gene match: 7. Looked up from germline, CDR1 is SNHLY and CDR2 is FYNNEI. Written as DNA, the CDR3 is TGTGCCAGCAGGGCCCTAGCGGGGGGGTCTCAAGAGACCCAGTACTTC. Protein sequence: CASRALAGGSQETQYF.

This clone was observed a single time. The chain couples TRBV27 to TRBJ2-7, with 8 bases aligning to TRBD2. CDR3 length: 14 residues. The germline V gene has CDR1 MNHEY and CDR2 SMNVEV (reference sequence). The V and J ends lost 3 bases and 6 bases, in that order; junction bases with no gene match: 7. The DNA of the CDR3 is TGTGCCAGCAGTTTCGGCGGGGGGATTAGCGAGCAGTACTTC. It codes for CASSFGGGISEQYF.

The V gene is TRBV7-3, the J gene TRBJ2-5, with 15 bases aligning to TRBD2. This CDR3 has 23 amino acids. The germline V gene encodes CDR1 SGHTA and CDR2 FQGTGA. Germline trimming cut 1 base from V and 2 bases from J; bases unmatched to any gene: 20. The chain's CDR3 is CASSLNSPLPDPGTSGGQETQYF. The CDR3 DNA follows: TGTGCCAGCAGCTTAAATTCCCCCCTCCCCGACCCCGGGACTAGCGGGGGGCAAGAGACCCAGTACTTC.

The rearrangement uses TRBV6-5 and TRBJ1-2, with D hard to call. Germline-derived CDR1 and CDR2 are MNHEY and SVGAGI. Trimming cost V 5 bases and J 5 bases, with 12 bases left between them. The CDR3 has 13 residues. The CDR3 protein is CASSQPAGYGYTF. CDR3 nucleotide sequence: TGTGCCAGCAGTCAACCGGCGGGTTATGGCTACACCTTC.

The V and J genes are TRBV6-5 and TRBJ2-7; D possibly corresponds to TRBD1 (5 bases). CDR3 length equals 15 residues. Trimming shortened V by 0 bases and J by 1 base, and 10 bases separated the two germline ends. The germline V gene encodes CDR1 MNHEY and CDR2 SVGAGI. DNA for the CDR3: TGTGCCAGCAGTTACTCAGGGGTTGGGTCCTACGAGCAGTACTTC. Translation gives CASSYSGVGSYEQYF.